This is a list of T cell receptor beta chains from one sample in a study of radiotherapy plus CTLA-4 blockade in lung cancer. This table comes from immunoSEQ multiplex PCR, and its TCRdb copy is limited to in-frame clones, with some not included. Among more than 65,000 clones listed, around 86% were seen once. The specimen was peripheral blood, collected from a patient treated with radiotherapy plus ipilimumab. The receptors were gathered from a human donor with non-small cell lung cancer who had stable disease on radiotherapy plus ipilimumab. Both conserved end residues are part of each CDR3. The D gene is left open where the match is weak. Some rows have no size entry. The others give once, few or many, or a class for an expanded clone.

clone_size: few; j_call: TRBJ1-2; d_call: .; v_call: TRBV4-1; cdr3_aa: CASSQVPPSRGYTF; cdr3_nt: TGCGCCAGCAGCCAAGTCCCTCCTTCCCGGGGCTACACCTTC
clone_size: once; j_call: TRBJ2-7; d_call: TRBD2; v_call: TRBV6-1; cdr3_aa: CASRVEAGGAYEQYF; cdr3_nt: TGTGCCAGCAGAGTCGAGGCGGGAGGCGCCTACGAGCAGTACTTC
clone_size: .; j_call: TRBJ1-5; d_call: .; v_call: TRBV28; cdr3_aa: CASHAPGQPQHF; cdr3_nt: TGTGCCAGCCATGCTCCGGGTCAGCCCCAGCATTTT
clone_size: .; j_call: TRBJ2-3; d_call: TRBD2; v_call: TRBV7-9; cdr3_aa: CASSPRLAATDTQYF; cdr3_nt: TGTGCCAGCAGCCCTAGGCTAGCGGCCACAGATACGCAGTATTTT
clone_size: once; j_call: TRBJ2-3; d_call: .; v_call: TRBV27; cdr3_aa: CASGGWDTDTQYF; cdr3_nt: TGTGCCAGCGGCGGGTGGGACACAGATACGCAGTATTTT
clone_size: .; j_call: TRBJ2-1; d_call: .; v_call: TRBV27; cdr3_aa: CASGLGGPNEQFF; cdr3_nt: TGTGCCAGCGGGCTGGGGGGGCCCAATGAGCAGTTCTTC
clone_size: .; j_call: TRBJ1-5; d_call: TRBD1; v_call: TRBV19; cdr3_aa: CASSIGQVYQPQHF; cdr3_nt: TGTGCCAGTAGTATCGGACAGGTGTATCAGCCCCAGCATTTT
clone_size: .; j_call: TRBJ1-5; d_call: TRBD1; v_call: TRBV28; cdr3_aa: CASGGQFNQPQHF; cdr3_nt: TGTGCCAGCGGGGGACAGTTCAATCAGCCCCAGCATTTT
clone_size: .; j_call: TRBJ1-2; d_call: .; v_call: TRBV2; cdr3_aa: CASGANYGYTF; cdr3_nt: TGTGCCAGCGGGGCTAACTATGGCTACACCTTC
clone_size: .; j_call: TRBJ2-7; d_call: TRBD2; v_call: TRBV5-1; cdr3_aa: CASSGGAGVGEQYF; cdr3_nt: TGCGCCAGCAGCGGAGGAGCGGGAGTCGGCGAGCAGTACTTC
clone_size: .; j_call: TRBJ1-3; d_call: TRBD1; v_call: TRBV5-4; cdr3_aa: CASSSRQGASGNTIYF; cdr3_nt: TGTGCCAGCAGCTCCAGACAGGGGGCCTCTGGAAACACCATATATTTT
clone_size: .; j_call: TRBJ1-2; d_call: .; v_call: TRBV28; cdr3_aa: CASSLGQLTNYGYTF; cdr3_nt: TGTGCCAGCAGTTTAGGACAGCTAACTAACTATGGCTACACCTTC
clone_size: .; j_call: TRBJ2-2; d_call: .; v_call: TRBV9; cdr3_aa: CASNPNMGQGGELFF; cdr3_nt: TGTGCCAGCAACCCGAATATGGGCCAGGGCGGGGAGCTGTTTTTT
clone_size: .; j_call: TRBJ2-2; d_call: TRBD1; v_call: TRBV15; cdr3_aa: CATSKDRGLVGGELFF; cdr3_nt: TGTGCCACCAGCAAAGACAGGGGGTTAGTCGGCGGGGAGCTGTTTTTT
clone_size: .; j_call: TRBJ2-7; d_call: .; v_call: TRBV11-2; cdr3_aa: CASSLIRGPYEQYF; cdr3_nt: TGTGCCAGCAGCTTAATCCGGGGTCCCTACGAGCAGTACTTC
clone_size: .; j_call: TRBJ1-2; d_call: TRBD1; v_call: TRBV15; cdr3_aa: CATSSNRGRGYTF; cdr3_nt: TGTGCCACCAGCAGCAACAGGGGGCGAGGCTACACCTTC
clone_size: once; j_call: TRBJ1-3; d_call: .; v_call: TRBV19; cdr3_aa: CASSIWGDTPGNTIYF; cdr3_nt: TGTGCCAGTAGTATATGGGGGGACACTCCTGGAAACACCATATATTTT
clone_size: .; j_call: TRBJ1-2; d_call: .; v_call: TRBV30; cdr3_aa: CAWSSGYDGYTF; cdr3_nt: TGTGCCTGGAGTTCAGGGTATGATGGCTACACCTTC